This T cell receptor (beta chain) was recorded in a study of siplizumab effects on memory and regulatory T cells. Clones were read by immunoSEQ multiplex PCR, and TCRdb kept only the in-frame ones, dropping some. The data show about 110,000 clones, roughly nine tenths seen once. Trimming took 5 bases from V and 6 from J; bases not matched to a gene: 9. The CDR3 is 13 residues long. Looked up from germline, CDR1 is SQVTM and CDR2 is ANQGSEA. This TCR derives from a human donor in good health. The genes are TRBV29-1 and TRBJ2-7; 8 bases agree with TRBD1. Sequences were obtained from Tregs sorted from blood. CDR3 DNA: TGCAGCGTTCTGGACAGGGTCGTTTTCGAGCAGTACTTC. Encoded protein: CSVLDRVVFEQYF.